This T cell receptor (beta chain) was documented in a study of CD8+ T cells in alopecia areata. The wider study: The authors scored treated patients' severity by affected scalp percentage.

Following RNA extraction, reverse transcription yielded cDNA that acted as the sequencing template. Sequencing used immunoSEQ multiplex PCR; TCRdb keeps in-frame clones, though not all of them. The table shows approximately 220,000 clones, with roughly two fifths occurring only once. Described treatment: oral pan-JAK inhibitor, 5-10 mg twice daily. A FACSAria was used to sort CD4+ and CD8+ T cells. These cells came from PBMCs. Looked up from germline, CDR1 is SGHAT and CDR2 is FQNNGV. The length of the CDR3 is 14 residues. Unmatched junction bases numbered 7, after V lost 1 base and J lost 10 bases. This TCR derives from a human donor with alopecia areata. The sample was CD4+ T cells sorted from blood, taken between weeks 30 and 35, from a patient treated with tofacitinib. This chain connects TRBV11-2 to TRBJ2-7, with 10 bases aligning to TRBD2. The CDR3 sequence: CASSLGWLAGVQYF. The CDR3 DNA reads TGTGCCAGCAGCTTAGGGTGGCTAGCGGGAGTACAGTACTTC.